The sequence of this T cell receptor (beta chain) was determined in a study of blood T cell repertoires in COVID-19. Recovered status applied to Cohort 3 donors who had two consecutive negative PCRs. It also applied to those with clearance or with symptom resolution. With 3 bases clipped from V and 3 bases from J, the junction kept 5 bases outside the gene matches. The germline CDR1 and CDR2 sequences are SGHDN and FVKESK. The CDR3 is made up of 15 amino acids. The method was immunoSEQ multiplex PCR; TCRdb's version includes in-frame clones alone and lacks a portion of them. The table records approximately 250,000 clones, 88% of them present only once.

The chain is built from TRBV14 and TRBJ1-1, with 9 bases matching TRBD1. Sequencing used PBMCs or T cells enriched from blood (not recorded which). The receptor was isolated from a woman aged 30 to 39 who had recovered from COVID-19. The CDR3 protein is CASSHSQGAYTEAFF. For the CDR3, the DNA is TGTGCCAGCAGCCACTCACAGGGGGCGTACACTGAAGCTTTCTTT.